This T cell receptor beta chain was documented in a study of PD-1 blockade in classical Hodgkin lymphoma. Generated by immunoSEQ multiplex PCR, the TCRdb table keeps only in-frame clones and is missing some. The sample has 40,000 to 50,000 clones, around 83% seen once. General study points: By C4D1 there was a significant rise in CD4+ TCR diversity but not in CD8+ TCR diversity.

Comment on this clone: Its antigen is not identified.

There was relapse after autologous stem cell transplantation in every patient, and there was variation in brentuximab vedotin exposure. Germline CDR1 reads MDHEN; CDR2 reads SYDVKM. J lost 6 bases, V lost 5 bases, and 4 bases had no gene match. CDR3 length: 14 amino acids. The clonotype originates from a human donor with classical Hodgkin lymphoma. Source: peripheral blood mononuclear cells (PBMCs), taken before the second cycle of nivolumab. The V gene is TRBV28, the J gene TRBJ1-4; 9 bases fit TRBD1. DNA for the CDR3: TGTGCCAGCAGTGCGACAGGGGGAGATGAAAAACTGTTTTTT. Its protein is CASSATGGDEKLFF.